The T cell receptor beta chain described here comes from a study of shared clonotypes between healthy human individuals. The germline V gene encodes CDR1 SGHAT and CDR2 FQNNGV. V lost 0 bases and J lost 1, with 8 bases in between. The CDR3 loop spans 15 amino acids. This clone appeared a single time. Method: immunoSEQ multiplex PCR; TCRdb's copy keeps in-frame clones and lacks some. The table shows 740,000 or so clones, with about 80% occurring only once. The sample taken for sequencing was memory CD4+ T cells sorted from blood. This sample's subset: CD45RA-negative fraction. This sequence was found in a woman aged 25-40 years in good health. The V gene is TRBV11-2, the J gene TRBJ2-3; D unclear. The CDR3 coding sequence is TGTGCCAGCAGCTTAGAGTTTTGGGGCACAGATACGCAGTATTTT. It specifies CASSLEFWGTDTQYF. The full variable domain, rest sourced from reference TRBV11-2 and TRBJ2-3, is EAGVAQSPRYKIIEKRQSVAFWCNPISGHATLYWYQQILGQGPKLLIQFQNNGVVDDSQLPKDRFSAERLKGVDSTLKIQPAKLEDSAVYLCASSLEFWGTDTQYFGPGTRLTVL.